The 23 T cell receptor beta chains presented below share a single source sample, sequenced in a study of T-cell memory formation after mild COVID-19. TCRdb re-called the 5' RACE reads with MiXCR, one entry per CDR3 protein. The sample has about 84,000 distinct CDR3 sequences, about 15% seen once; the top ten hold 25% to 35%. Material for sequencing was PBMCs or a T cell subset sorted from them (not recorded which). The receptors shown here come from an adult woman who had mild COVID-19 (a few samples of this study predate the infection). Cell type and time point are not known.

The chain has TRBV15 and TRBJ1-5, with 9 bases fitting TRBD1. The CDR3 has 14 amino acids. Looked up from germline, CDR1 is LNHNV and CDR2 is YYDKDF (reference sequence). V lost 5 bases, J lost 9 bases, and 8 bases stayed unmatched. Written as DNA, the CDR3 is TGTGCCACCAGCCCTGGGACAGGGAGTAGGCCCCAGCATTTT. Amino acids: CATSPGTGSRPQHF.

The V gene is TRBV12-3 or TRBV12-4, the J gene TRBJ2-1; tentative D call: TRBD1 (6 bases). V was trimmed by 6 bases and J by 8 bases, leaving 20 bases between them. The CDR3 length is 15 residues. The CDR3 DNA follows: TGTGCCAGCAGAATACCGGGACACAGCGAACATGAGCAGTTCTTC. Translation: CASRIPGHSEHEQFF.

The chain couples TRBV9 to TRBJ2-7; D may be TRBD1 (5 bases). V was shortened by 4 bases and J by 3 bases, with 17 bases between the two germline ends. Germline V gene sequence: CDR1 SGDLS, CDR2 YYNGEE. There are 15 residues in the CDR3. The CDR3 coding sequence is TGTGCCAGCAGCTTCGAAGGGGAAGGATACTACGAGCAGTACTTC. This codes for CASSFEGEGYYEQYF.

V is TRBV5-4 and J is TRBJ2-3; the match to TRBD1 covers 11 bases. The CDR3 totals 16 residues. V lost 1 base, J lost 5 bases, and 6 bases stayed unmatched. Per the germline V gene, CDR1 is SGHNT and CDR2 is YYREEE (reference sequence). In DNA, the CDR3 is TGTGCCAGCAGCTTGCCTCCGGGACAGGGGGTAGATACGCAGTATTTT. It yields the protein CASSLPPGQGVDTQYF.

CDR3 DNA sequence: TGTGCCAGCAGGTCCGCCGGAGCTAACTATGGCTACACCTTC. It is translated as CASRSAGANYGYTF. This chain connects TRBV7-2 to TRBJ1-2, with D unresolved. Germline values: CDR1 SGHTA, CDR2 FQGNSA. Trimming removed 6 bases at V and 0 bases at J, with 11 bases between. This CDR3 spans 14 amino acids.

This chain uses TRBV4-3 with TRBJ2-7; TRBD1 aligns across 7 bases. Germline CDR1 is LGHNA and CDR2 is YSLEER. Losses at the gene ends were 3 bases for V and 1 base for J; bases not matched to a gene: 21. The CDR3 is 20 residues long. CDR3 in DNA: TGCGCCAGCAGCCACAGGGCCGGAAGGGACAGCATCACAGAATCCTACGAGCAGTACTTC. Encoded protein: CASSHRAGRDSITESYEQYF.

This clonotype showed up just a few times. The chain employs TRBV9 and TRBJ2-3, with 14 bases that match TRBD2. The germline V gene has CDR1 SGDLS and CDR2 YYNGEE. The CDR3 sequence is 18 residues long. V lost 4 bases to trimming and J lost 0 bases; unmatched junction nucleotides: 7. In nucleotides, the CDR3 is TGTGCCAGCAGCCATGGGACTAGCGGGAGTATTAGCACAGATACGCAGTATTTT. Translated: CASSHGTSGSISTDTQYF.

CDR3 nucleotides: TGTGCCAGCAGTTACGGGGAGGCCGGGGAGCTGTTTTTT. Amino acids: CASSYGEAGELFF. The gene calls are TRBV27 and TRBJ2-2, with TRBD2 as a possible D gene (6 bases). CDR1 and CDR2 (germline): MNHEY, SMNVEV (reference sequence). This CDR3 contains 13 residues. V was clipped by 4 bases and J by 6 bases, with 9 bases between them.

This clonotype was seen more than once but under ten times. The chain carries TRBV9 and TRBJ2-1; D remains unclear. The CDR3 is 15 residues long. The ends were cut back, 3 bases at V and 2 bases at J, with 12 bases in the middle. Germline V gives CDR1 SGDLS, CDR2 YYNGEE. The DNA for the CDR3 is TGTGCCAGCAGCGGTACACCAAACCCCTACAATGAGCAGTTCTTC. Translation gives CASSGTPNPYNEQFF.

V and J are TRBV4-1 and TRBJ2-7, with 10 bases aligning to TRBD1. V gave up 3 bases and J gave up 3 bases; unmatched junction bases: 5. The CDR3 sequence is 15 residues long. Germline loops: CDR1 MGHRA, CDR2 YSYEKL. For the CDR3, the DNA is TGCGCCAGCAGCCATCCGGGACAGGGGCACTACGAGCAGTACTTC. Translating it yields CASSHPGQGHYEQYF.

This sequence joins TRBV15 and TRBJ2-7; 11 positions match TRBD1. The CDR3 contains 24 residues. V lost 1 base, J lost 4 bases, and 30 bases stayed unmatched. CDR1 is LNHNV, CDR2 YYDKDF, per germline (reference sequence). Written as DNA, the CDR3 is TGTGCCACCAGCAGAGTTCGAATAAAGGGACAGGGGGTCGTGGGGCTAGCGGGAAGATACGAGCAGTACTTC. Protein sequence: CATSRVRIKGQGVVGLAGRYEQYF.

This clonotype has at least ten counts. The chain is built from TRBV7-9 and TRBJ2-7; TRBD2 is a possible D gene (6 bases). Germline CDR1 is SEHNR and CDR2 is FQNEAQ (reference sequence). CDR3 length equals 15 residues. V dropped 1 base and J dropped 0 bases, with 10 bases sitting between them. The CDR3 sequence: CASSLGYGSSYEQYF. CDR3 DNA sequence: TGTGCCAGCAGCTTAGGCTACGGGAGCTCCTACGAGCAGTACTTC.

This rearrangement joins TRBV12-3 or TRBV12-4 to TRBJ2-5; D gene ambiguous. This CDR3 comprises 17 residues. The V end lost 4 bases, the J end lost 1 base, and 19 bases lay between the germline ends. CDR3 in DNA: TGTGCCAGCAGTTCATCCCGGACCCTCCTTGTCCAAGAGACCCAGTACTTC. Translation: CASSSSRTLLVQETQYF.

The chain uses TRBV2 and TRBJ2-7, with 11 bases that match TRBD2. Germline trimming cut 5 bases from V and 4 bases from J; bases unmatched to any gene: 7. This CDR3 region has 15 residues. Germline values: CDR1 SNHLY, CDR2 FYNNEI. Here the CDR3 DNA reads TGTGCCAGCAGTTCCCTAGCGGGAGGTTGGTACGAGCAGTACTTC. This codes for CASSSLAGGWYEQYF.

This clonotype showed up just a few times. The V call is TRBV6-5, the J call TRBJ2-3; D is possibly TRBD2 (6 bases). The CDR3 contains 17 residues. Trimming left V 0 bases short and J 0 bases short, with 13 bases between. The germline CDR1 and CDR2 sequences are MNHEY and SVGAGI. CDR3 residues: CASSYSIGGPSTDTQYF. The CDR3 nucleotides are TGTGCCAGCAGTTACTCGATAGGAGGGCCGAGCACAGATACGCAGTATTTT.

Only a few counts were recorded for this clonotype. The V and J genes are TRBV7-9 and TRBJ2-3; D is perhaps TRBD1 (6 bases). The CDR3 loop spans 14 amino acids. V shed 7 bases and J shed 0 bases, with 11 bases lying between them. The germline gives CDR1 SEHNR, CDR2 FQNEAQ (reference sequence). CDR3 coding DNA: TGTGCCAGCAACTCAAGGGGGAGCACAGATACGCAGTATTTT. This gives the protein CASNSRGSTDTQYF.

V and J are TRBV5-1 and TRBJ1-5; maybe TRBD1 (5 bases). The CDR3 length is 17 residues. CDR1 is SGHRS and CDR2 is YFSETQ in the germline V gene. V lost 4 bases, J lost 2 bases, and 19 bases lay in between. The CDR3 DNA sequence: TGCGCCAGCAGCCCAGGGACTTCTTGGGGCGGCAATCAGCCCCAGCATTTT. Amino acid sequence: CASSPGTSWGGNQPQHF.

This clonotype was counted only a few times. This chain connects TRBV12-3 or TRBV12-4 to TRBJ2-3, with a weak D call TRBD1 (6 bases). The germline V and J ends were trimmed by 6 bases and 0 bases, with 10 bases remaining between them. The CDR3 totals 14 residues. CDR3 sequence reads: CASRPDSSTDTQYF. The CDR3 bases are TGTGCCAGCAGACCGGACAGTAGCACAGATACGCAGTATTTT.

This clonotype was recorded a few times. This chain links TRBV5-1 with TRBJ2-7; TRBD1 matches 8 bases. The junction had 4 bases not matched to a gene; V was cut back by 0 bases and J by 5 bases. The CDR3 sequence is 14 residues long. Germline CDR1 SGHRS, CDR2 YFSETQ. The CDR3 DNA reads as TGCGCCAGCAGCTTGGGGGTGACAGGGGACGAGCAGTACTTC. Protein sequence: CASSLGVTGDEQYF.

This sequence joins TRBV4-1 and TRBJ2-1; D ambiguous. This CDR3 is built from 12 residues. Germline V CDR1 and CDR2: MGHRA, YSYEKL. V was cut by 3 bases and J by 10 bases, with 10 bases left in between. In DNA form, the CDR3 reads TGCGCCAGCAGCCAGGACCATAAAGAGCAGTTCTTC. This encodes CASSQDHKEQFF.

This clonotype was recorded a few times. V gene TRBV7-9 combines with J gene TRBJ2-1; no firm D call. Germline V CDR1 and CDR2: SEHNR, FQNEAQ (reference sequence). The CDR3 is 15 amino acids. Trimming pared 1 base from V and 7 bases from J, leaving 14 bases between. The CDR3: CASSLGVRSANEQFF. CDR3 nucleotide sequence: TGTGCCAGCAGCTTAGGCGTGAGAAGTGCGAATGAGCAGTTCTTC.

This clonotype was counted between two and nine times. The V call is TRBV11-2, the J call TRBJ1-2, with TRBD1 matching over 10 bases. Germline-derived CDR1 and CDR2 are SGHAT and FQNNGV. Trimming removed 5 bases from V and 6 bases from J; junction bases left unmatched: 3. CDR3 size: 13 residues. Here the CDR3 DNA reads TGTGCCAGCAGCCCCGGGACAGGGGATGGCTACACCTTC. Residues: CASSPGTGDGYTF.

This clonotype was seen only a few times. The chain carries TRBV13 and TRBJ2-1, with D possibly matching TRBD1 (5 bases). With 5 bases removed from V and 7 bases from J, the gap between germline ends came to 9 bases. CDR3 length: 12 amino acids. Looked up from germline, CDR1 is PRHDT and CDR2 is FYEKMQ (reference sequence). The CDR3 here is CASSARGNEQFF. CDR3 bases: TGTGCCAGCAGCGCTAGGGGTAATGAGCAGTTCTTC.